These 3 T cell receptor beta chains share one sample of origin, sequenced in a study of Graves' ophthalmopathy and Graves' hyperthyroidism. Investigators amplified TCR beta CDR3 regions from RNA transcripts. RT-PCR was first run with HTBI primers, then multiplex PCR in a second round. MiXCR was run by TCRdb on the multiplex PCR reads, yielding one entry per CDR3 protein. The sample holds roughly 420,000 distinct CDR3 sequences, about 21% seen once. Sequencing used peripheral blood. These receptors originate from a woman aged 18-35 years with stable Graves' hyperthyroidism.

This clonotype was seen at least ten times. J is TRBJ2-7 and V is TRBV28; a weak D match, TRBD2 (5 bases). CDR3 length equals 11 residues. V was trimmed by 7 bases and J by 4 bases, leaving 8 bases between them. Germline lookup yields CDR1 MDHEN and CDR2 SYDVKM. CDR3 DNA: TGTGCCAGCACCGCGGGTTACGAGCAGTACTTC. It specifies CASTAGYEQYF. The full variable domain, its missing parts supplied by reference TRBV28 and TRBJ2-7, is DVKVTQSSRYLVKRTGEKVFLECVQDMDHENMFWYRQDPGLGLRLIYFSYDVKMKEKGDIPEGYSVSREKKERFSLILESASTNQTSMYLCASTAGYEQYFGPGTRLTVT.

The chain has TRBV7-8 and TRBJ2-7; TRBD1 is a possible D gene (5 bases). The CDR3 sequence is 16 residues long. V gave up 1 base and J gave up 2 bases, with 15 bases separating them. Germline V gene data show CDR1 as SGHVS and CDR2 as FQNEAQ. The CDR3 coding sequence is TGTGCCAGCAGCTTAGATGTGGGGCAAGGGGCCTACGAGCAGTACTTC. Its protein is CASSLDVGQGAYEQYF.

The V call is TRBV18, the J call TRBJ1-1; D ambiguous. V was trimmed by 1 base and J by 2 bases, leaving 14 bases between them. Germline CDR1 is KGHSH and CDR2 is LQKENI. The CDR3 runs to 16 residues. The CDR3, as DNA: TGTGCCAGCTCACCACTCGGCGGACTGACTAACACTGAAGCTTTCTTT. Amino acids: CASSPLGGLTNTEAFF. Full variable domain (remainder filled in from reference TRBV18 and TRBJ1-1): NAGVMQNPRHLVRRRGQEARLRCSPMKGHSHVYWYRQLPEEGLKFMVYLQKENIIDESGMPKERFSAEFPKEGPSILRIQQVVRGDSAAYFCASSPLGGLTNTEAFFGQGTRLTVV.